The clone carrying this T cell receptor beta chain occurred many times. The antigen remains undetermined. CDR3 size: 15 residues. V shed 6 bases, J shed 4 bases, and the junction held 12 bases outside the gene matches. CDR1 and CDR2 from the germline V gene are MDHEN and SYDVKM. This specimen belongs to a study of T cells in Graves' hyperthyroidism and ophthalmopathy. Points from the study as a whole: Within blood appeared most thyroid clonotypes that had expanded above 0.001. From stable hyperthyroidism, ophthalmopathy was separated by a 13 V-J model.

TCR beta CDR3 regions were amplified from RNA. RT-PCR in the first round (using the HTBI primer set) targeted the TCR CDR3. TCRdb re-analysed the multiplex PCR reads in MiXCR, keeping a single row per CDR3 protein. Here the sample spans roughly 500,000 distinct CDR3 sequences, about 16% being singletons. Sequenced sample: blood. This sequence joins TRBV28 and TRBJ2-7; the match to TRBD2 covers 7 bases. The receptor comes from a woman aged 30 to 39 with Graves' ophthalmopathy. CDR3 DNA: TGTGCCAGCAGACGAACTAGCGCCCACCCATACGAGCAGTACTTC. This gives the protein CASRRTSAHPYEQYF.